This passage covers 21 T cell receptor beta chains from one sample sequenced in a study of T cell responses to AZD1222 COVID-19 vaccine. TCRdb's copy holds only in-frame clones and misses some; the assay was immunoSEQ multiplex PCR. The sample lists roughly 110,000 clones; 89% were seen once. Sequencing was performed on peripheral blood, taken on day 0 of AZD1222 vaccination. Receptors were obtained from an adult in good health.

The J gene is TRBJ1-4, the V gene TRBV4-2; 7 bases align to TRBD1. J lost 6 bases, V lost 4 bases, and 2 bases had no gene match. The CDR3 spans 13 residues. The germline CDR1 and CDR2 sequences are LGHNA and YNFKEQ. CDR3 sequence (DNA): TGTGCCAGCAGCCGGGGGACAGATGAAAAACTGTTTTTT. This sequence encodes CASSRGTDEKLFF.

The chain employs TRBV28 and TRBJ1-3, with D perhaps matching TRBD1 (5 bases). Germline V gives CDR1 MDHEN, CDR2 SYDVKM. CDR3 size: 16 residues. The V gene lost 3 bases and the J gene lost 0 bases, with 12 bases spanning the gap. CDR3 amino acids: CASSLAGMRSGNTIYF. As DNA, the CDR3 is TGTGCCAGCAGTTTGGCAGGGATGCGCTCTGGAAACACCATATATTTT.

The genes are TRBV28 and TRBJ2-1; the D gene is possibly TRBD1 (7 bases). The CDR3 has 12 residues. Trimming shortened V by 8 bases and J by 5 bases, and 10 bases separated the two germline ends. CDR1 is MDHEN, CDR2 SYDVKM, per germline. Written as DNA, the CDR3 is TGTGCCAGCGGCGGGACAGACAATGAGCAGTTCTTC. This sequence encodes CASGGTDNEQFF.

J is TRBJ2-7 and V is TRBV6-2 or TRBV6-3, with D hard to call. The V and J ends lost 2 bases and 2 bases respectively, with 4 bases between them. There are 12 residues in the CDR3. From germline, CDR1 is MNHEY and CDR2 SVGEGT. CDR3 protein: CASSYPPYEQYF. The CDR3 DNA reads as TGTGCCAGCAGTTACCCTCCCTACGAGCAGTACTTC.

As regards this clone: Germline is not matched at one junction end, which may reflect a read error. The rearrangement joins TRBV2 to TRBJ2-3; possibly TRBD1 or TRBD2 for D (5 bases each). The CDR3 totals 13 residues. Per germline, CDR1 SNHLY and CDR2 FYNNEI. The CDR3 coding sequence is TGTGCCAGCAGTGAAAGTTCGGGGACGGCTCGCGTTTTT. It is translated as CASSESSGTARVF.

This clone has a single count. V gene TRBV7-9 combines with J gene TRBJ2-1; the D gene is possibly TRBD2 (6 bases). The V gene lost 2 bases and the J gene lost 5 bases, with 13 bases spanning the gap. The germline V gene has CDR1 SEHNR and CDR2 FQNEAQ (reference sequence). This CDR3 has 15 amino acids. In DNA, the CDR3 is TGTGCCAGCAGCTTATTGTTCGGGAGCGACAATGAGCAGTTCTTC. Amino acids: CASSLLFGSDNEQFF.

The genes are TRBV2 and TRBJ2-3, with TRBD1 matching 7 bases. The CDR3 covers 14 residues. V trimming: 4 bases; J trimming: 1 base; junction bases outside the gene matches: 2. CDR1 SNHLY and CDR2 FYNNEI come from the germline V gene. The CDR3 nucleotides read TGTGCCAGCAGTGGACAGGGCGGCACAGATACGCAGTATTTT. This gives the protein CASSGQGGTDTQYF.

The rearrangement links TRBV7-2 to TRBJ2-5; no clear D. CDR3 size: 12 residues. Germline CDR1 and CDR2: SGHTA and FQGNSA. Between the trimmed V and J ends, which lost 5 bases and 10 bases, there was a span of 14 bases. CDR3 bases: TGTGCCAGCAGCCTGACTGAGGACCACCAGTACTTC. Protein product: CASSLTEDHQYF.

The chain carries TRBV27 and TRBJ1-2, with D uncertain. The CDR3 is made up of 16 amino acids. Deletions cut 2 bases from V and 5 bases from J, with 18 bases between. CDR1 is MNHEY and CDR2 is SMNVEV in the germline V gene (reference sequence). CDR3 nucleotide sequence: TGTGCCAGCAGTTTACGACGTGGGAGCCCCACGTATGGCTACACCTTC. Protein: CASSLRRGSPTYGYTF.

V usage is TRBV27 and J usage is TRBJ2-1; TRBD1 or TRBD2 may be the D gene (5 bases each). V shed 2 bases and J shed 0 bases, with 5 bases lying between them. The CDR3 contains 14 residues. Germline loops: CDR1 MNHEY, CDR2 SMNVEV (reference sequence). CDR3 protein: CASSLGTSYNEQFF. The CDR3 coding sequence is TGTGCCAGCAGTTTAGGGACCTCCTACAATGAGCAGTTCTTC.

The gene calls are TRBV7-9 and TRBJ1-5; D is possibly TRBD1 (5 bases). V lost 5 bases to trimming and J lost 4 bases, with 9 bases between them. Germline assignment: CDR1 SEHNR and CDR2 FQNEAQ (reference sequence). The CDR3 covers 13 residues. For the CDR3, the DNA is TGTGCCAGCAGCGTCCAGGGAAATCAGCCCCAGCATTTT. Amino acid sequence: CASSVQGNQPQHF. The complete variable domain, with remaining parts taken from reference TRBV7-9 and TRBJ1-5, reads DTGVSQNPRHKITKRGQNVTFRCDPISEHNRLYWYRQTLGQGPEFLTYFQNEAQLEKSRLLSDRFSAERPKGSFSTLEIQRTEQGDSAMYLCASSVQGNQPQHFGDGTRLSIL.

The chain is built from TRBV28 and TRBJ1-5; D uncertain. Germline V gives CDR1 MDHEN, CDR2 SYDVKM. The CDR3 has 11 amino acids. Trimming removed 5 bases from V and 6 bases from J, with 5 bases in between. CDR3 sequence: CASSGGQPQHF. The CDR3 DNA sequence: TGTGCCAGCAGTGGCGGTCAGCCCCAGCATTTT. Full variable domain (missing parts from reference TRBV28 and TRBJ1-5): DVKVTQSSRYLVKRTGEKVFLECVQDMDHENMFWYRQDPGLGLRLIYFSYDVKMKEKGDIPEGYSVSREKKERFSLILESASTNQTSMYLCASSGGQPQHFGDGTRLSIL.

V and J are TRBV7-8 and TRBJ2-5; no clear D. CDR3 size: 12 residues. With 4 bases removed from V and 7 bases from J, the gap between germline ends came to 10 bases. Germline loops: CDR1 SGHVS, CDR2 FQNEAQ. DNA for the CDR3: TGTGCCAGCAGCTCCCTCCGTTGGACCCAGTACTTC. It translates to CASSSLRWTQYF.

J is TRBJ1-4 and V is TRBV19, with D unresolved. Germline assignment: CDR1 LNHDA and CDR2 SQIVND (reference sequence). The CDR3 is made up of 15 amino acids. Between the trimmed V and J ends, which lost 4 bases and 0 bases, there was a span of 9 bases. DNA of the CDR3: TGTGCCAGTAGTACCTCCAGGACAACTAATGAAAAACTGTTTTTT. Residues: CASSTSRTTNEKLFF.

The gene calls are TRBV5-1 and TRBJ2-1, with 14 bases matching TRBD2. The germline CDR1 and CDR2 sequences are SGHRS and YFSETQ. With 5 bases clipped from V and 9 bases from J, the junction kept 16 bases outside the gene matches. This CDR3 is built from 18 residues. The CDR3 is CASRPPGTSGSWAIEQFF. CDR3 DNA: TGCGCCAGCAGGCCACCCGGGACTAGCGGGAGTTGGGCAATTGAGCAGTTCTTC.

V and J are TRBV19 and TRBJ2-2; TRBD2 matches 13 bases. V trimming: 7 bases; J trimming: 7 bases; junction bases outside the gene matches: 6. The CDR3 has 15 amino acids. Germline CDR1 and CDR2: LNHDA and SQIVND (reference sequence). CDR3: CASTLGLAGVGELFF. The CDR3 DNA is TGTGCCAGTACCCTAGGACTAGCGGGAGTCGGGGAGCTGTTTTTT.

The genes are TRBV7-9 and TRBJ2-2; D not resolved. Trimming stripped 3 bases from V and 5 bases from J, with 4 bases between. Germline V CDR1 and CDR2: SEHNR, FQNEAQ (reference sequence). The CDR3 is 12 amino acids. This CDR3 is CASSFRTGELFF. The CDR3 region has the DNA TGTGCCAGCAGCTTTAGAACCGGGGAGCTGTTTTTT.

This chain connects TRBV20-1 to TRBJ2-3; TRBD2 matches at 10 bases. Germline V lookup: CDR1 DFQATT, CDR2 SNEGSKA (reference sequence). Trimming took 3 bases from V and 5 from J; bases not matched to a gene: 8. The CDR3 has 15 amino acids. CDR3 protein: CSASSDLAGVDTQYF. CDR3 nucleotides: TGCAGTGCTAGTTCGGATCTAGCGGGAGTAGATACGCAGTATTTT.

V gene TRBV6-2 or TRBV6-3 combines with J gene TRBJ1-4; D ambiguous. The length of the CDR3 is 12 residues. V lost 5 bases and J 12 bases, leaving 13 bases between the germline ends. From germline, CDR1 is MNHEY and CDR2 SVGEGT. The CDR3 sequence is CASSPVGVQLFF. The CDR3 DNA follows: TGTGCCAGCAGTCCGGTCGGGGTACAACTGTTTTTT.

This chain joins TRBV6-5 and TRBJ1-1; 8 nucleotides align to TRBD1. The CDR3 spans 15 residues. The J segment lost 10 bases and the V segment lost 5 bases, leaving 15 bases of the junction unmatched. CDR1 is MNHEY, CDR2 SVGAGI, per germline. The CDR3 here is CASSPTGVADNVAFF. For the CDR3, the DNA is TGTGCCAGCAGTCCGACAGGGGTTGCGGATAATGTAGCTTTCTTT.

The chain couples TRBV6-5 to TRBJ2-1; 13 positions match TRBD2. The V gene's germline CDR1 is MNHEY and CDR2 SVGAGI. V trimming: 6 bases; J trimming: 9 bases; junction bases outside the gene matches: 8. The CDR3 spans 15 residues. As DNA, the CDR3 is TGTGCCAGCAGGTCCGGGACTAGCGGGATTGGTGAGCAGTTCTTC. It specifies CASRSGTSGIGEQFF.